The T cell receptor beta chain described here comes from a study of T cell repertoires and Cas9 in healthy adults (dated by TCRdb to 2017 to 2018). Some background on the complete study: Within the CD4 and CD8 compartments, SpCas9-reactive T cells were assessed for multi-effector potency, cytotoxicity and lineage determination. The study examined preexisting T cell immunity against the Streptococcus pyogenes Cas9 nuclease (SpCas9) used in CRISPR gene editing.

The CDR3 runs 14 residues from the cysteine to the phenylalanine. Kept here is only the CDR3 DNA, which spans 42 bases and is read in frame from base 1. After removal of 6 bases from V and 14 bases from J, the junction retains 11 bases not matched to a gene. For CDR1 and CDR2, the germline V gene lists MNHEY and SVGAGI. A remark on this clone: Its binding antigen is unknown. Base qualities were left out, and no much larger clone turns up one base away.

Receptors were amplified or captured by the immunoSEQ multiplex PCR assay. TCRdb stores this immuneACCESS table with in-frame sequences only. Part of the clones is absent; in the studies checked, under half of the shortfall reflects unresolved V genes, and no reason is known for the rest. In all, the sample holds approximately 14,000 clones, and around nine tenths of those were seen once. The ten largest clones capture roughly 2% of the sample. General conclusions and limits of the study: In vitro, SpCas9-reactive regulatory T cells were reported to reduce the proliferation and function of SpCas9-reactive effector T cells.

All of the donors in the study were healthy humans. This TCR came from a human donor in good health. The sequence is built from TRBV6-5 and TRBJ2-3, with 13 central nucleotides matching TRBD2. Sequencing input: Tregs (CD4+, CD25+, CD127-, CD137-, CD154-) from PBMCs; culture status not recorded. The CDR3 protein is CASSRTSGGTSVYF. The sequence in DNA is TGTGCCAGCAGCCGGACTAGCGGGGGTACCTCTGTGTATTTT.